This T cell receptor beta chain appears in the sequencing data of a study of OX40 agonist ivuxolimab in advanced cancers. Study context: Hepatocellular carcinoma, melanoma, renal cell or head and neck cancer occurred in dose-escalation patients. Subjects had a mean age of about 65 years, with a range of roughly 20 to 79; more than 70% were male.

TCRdb keeps only in-frame clones here, not all; method: immunoSEQ multiplex PCR. The sample carries roughly 75,000 clones, 75% to 90% recorded once. The specimen comprised CD4+ or CD8+ T cells sorted from blood, sampled in a trial of the OX40 agonist ivuxolimab. This TCR came from an adult with an advanced solid tumor such as melanoma, head and neck, liver or kidney cancer.

CDR3 sequence: CASSGPSGRETSEQYF. The CDR3 coding sequence is TGTGCCAGCAGCGGTCCTAGCGGGAGAGAGACCTCCGAGCAGTACTTC. This rearrangement joins TRBV2 to TRBJ2-7; 10 nucleotides match TRBD2. CDR1 and CDR2 from the germline V gene are SNHLY and FYNNEI. The ends lost 6 bases at V and 6 bases at J; junction bases unmatched: 14. The CDR3 length is 16 residues.